This TCR beta chain is from a study of read filtering for tumor transcriptome and immune sequencing. Molecular barcoded adaptors covering alpha/delta and beta/gamma chains were used on 400 ng RNA. TCRdb reanalysed the reads using MiXCR and keeps one entry per CDR3 protein. Here the sample spans about 460 distinct CDR3 sequences, 83% being singletons. This CDR3 contains 15 residues. V lost 3 bases to trimming and J lost 4 bases, with 13 bases between them. The source material was a population of CD138-negative cells sorted from bone marrow. This TCR came from a donor aged 40 or over with multiple myeloma. This table probably holds off-target reads from a library built for another chain. The V call is TRBV12-3 or TRBV12-4, the J call TRBJ2-1, with D tentatively TRBD2 (5 bases). The CDR3 loop reads CASSLRLALYNEQFF. CDR3 coding DNA: TGTGCCAGCAGTTTGCGTCTAGCCCTTTACAATGAGCAGTTCTTC.